This TCR beta chain originates from a study of beta chain features in type 1 diabetes. Whole-study results and caveats: Patients with type 1 diabetes carried fewer insertions and had more deletions at their VDJ junctions. The similarity of naive, central memory and Treg TCRB repertoires appeared greater among patients than among healthy donors. Using cDNA template may skew counts toward highly expressing activated cells. Shorter TCRB CDR3s, moderately but significantly so, were found in Type 1 diabetes patients in all four CD4+ subsets.

The isolated RNA, all of it, was reverse transcribed, so expressed TCRB transcripts were what got sequenced. TCRdb's table, derived via immunoSEQ multiplex PCR, lists solely in-frame clones and lacks some. The sample holds over 150,000 clones, approximately 8.1% seen once. The sample holds a few counts of this clone. The antigen is undetermined. The source is a man aged 18 to 30 with type 1 diabetes. The specimen was central memory CD4+ T cells from blood.

DNA for the CDR3: TGCAGCGGCAGGGGACAGCAAAACACTGAAGCTTTCTTT. This gives the protein CSGRGQQNTEAFF. The chain recombines TRBV29-1 with TRBJ1-1, with 7 bases that match TRBD1. This CDR3 has 13 residues. Germline V gene sequence: CDR1 SQVTM, CDR2 ANQGSEA. Trimming cost V 7 bases and J 2 bases; bases outside gene matches: 7. The variable domain in full, with the rest retrieved from reference TRBV29-1 and TRBJ1-1, is SAVISQKPSRDICQRGTSLTIQCQVDSQVTMMFWYRQQPGQSLTLIATANQGSEATYESGFVIDKFPISRPNLTFSTLTVSNMSPEDSSIYLCSGRGQQNTEAFFGQGTRLTVV.